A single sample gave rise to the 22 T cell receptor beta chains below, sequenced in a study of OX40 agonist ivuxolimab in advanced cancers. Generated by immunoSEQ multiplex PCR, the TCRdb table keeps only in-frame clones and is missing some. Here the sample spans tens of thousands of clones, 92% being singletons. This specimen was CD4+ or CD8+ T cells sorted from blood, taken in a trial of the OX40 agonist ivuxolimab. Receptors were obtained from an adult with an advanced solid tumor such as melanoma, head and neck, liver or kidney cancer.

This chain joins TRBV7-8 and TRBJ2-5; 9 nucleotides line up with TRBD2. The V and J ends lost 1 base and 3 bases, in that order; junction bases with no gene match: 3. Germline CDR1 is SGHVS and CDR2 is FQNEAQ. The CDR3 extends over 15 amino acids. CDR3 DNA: TGTGCCAGCAGCTTAGATGCGGGAGGGGAAGAGACCCAGTACTTC. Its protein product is CASSLDAGGEETQYF.

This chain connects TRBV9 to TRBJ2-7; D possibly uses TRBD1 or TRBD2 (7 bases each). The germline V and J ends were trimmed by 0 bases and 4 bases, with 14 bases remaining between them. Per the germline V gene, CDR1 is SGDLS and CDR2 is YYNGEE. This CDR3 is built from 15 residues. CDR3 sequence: CASSVGAGGGYEQYF. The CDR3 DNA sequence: TGTGCCAGCAGCGTAGGAGCAGGGGGAGGGTACGAGCAGTACTTC.

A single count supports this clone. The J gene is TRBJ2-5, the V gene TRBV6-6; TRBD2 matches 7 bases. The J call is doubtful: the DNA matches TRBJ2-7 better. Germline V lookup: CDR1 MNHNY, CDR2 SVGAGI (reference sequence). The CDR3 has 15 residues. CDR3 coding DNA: TGTGCCAGCAGTCCCGCCGGGGGGAGCTCCTACGAGCAGTACTTC. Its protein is CASSPAGGSSYEQYF.

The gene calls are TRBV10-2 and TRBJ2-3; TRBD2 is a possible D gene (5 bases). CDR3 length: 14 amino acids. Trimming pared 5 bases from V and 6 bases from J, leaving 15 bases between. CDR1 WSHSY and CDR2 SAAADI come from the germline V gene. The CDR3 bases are TGCGCCAGCAGTCCCGCTGAGGGTGGGGATACGCAGTATTTT. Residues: CASSPAEGGDTQYF.

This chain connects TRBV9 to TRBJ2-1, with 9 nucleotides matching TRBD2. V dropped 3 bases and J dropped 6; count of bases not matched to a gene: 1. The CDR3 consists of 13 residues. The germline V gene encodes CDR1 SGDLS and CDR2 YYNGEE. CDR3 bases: TGTGCCAGCAGCGGGACTAGCGTCAATGAGCAGTTCTTC. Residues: CASSGTSVNEQFF.

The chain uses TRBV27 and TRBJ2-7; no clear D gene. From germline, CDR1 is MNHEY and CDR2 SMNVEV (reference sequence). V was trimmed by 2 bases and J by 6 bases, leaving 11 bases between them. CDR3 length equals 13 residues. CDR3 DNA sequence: TGTGCCAGCAGTTTACTTACTGGTCCCGAGCAGTACTTC. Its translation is CASSLLTGPEQYF.

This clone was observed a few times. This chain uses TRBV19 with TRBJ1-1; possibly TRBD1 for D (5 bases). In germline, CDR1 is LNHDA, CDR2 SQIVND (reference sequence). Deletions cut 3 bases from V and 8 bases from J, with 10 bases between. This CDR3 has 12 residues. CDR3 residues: CASSIGAREAFF. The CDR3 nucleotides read TGTGCCAGTAGTATTGGGGCACGAGAAGCTTTCTTT.

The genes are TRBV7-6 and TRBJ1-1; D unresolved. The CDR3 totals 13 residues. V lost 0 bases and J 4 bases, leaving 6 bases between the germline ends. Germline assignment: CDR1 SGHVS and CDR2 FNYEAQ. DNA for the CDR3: TGTGCCAGCAGCTTAGCGATCGGCACTGAAGCTTTCTTT. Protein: CASSLAIGTEAFF.

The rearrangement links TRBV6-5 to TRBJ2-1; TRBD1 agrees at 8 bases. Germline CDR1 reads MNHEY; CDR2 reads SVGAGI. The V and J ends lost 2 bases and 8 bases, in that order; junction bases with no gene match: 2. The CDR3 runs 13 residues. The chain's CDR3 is CASSYGQGYEQFF. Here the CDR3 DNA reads TGTGCCAGCAGTTACGGACAGGGCTATGAGCAGTTCTTC.

This CDR3 is CASSPNLIRGNLAGVNEQFF. In nucleotides, the CDR3 is TGTGCCAGCAGTCCAAACCTAATCCGGGGCAACCTAGCGGGAGTTAATGAGCAGTTCTTC. This chain links TRBV28 with TRBJ2-1, with 10 positions matching TRBD2. V gave up 5 bases and J gave up 7 bases; unmatched junction bases: 23. Germline V gene data show CDR1 as MDHEN and CDR2 as SYDVKM. CDR3 length equals 20 residues.

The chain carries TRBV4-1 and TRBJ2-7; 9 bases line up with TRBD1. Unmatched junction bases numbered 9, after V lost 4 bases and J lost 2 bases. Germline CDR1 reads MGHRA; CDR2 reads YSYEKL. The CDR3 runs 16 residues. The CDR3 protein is CASSLTTGGYTYEQYF. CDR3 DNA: TGCGCCAGCAGCCTAACGACAGGGGGTTATACCTACGAGCAGTACTTC.

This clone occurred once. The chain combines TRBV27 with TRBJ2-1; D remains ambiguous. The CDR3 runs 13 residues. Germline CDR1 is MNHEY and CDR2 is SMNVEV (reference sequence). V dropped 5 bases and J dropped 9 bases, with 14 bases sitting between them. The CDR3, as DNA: TGTGCCAGCAGTCCTGGGCGGCCCTTTGAGCAGTTCTTC. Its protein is CASSPGRPFEQFF.

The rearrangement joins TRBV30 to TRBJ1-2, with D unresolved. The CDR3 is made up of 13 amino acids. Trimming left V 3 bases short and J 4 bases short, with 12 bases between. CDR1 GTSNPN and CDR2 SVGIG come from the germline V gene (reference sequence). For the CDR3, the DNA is TGTGCCTGGAGCGGGGTATCGAGCTATGGCTACACCTTC. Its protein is CAWSGVSSYGYTF.

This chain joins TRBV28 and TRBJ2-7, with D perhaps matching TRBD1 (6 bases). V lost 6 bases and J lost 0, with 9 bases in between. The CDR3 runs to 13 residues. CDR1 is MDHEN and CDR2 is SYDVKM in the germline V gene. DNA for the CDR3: TGTGCCAGCAGACCACAGGGCTCCTACGAGCAGTACTTC. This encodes CASRPQGSYEQYF.

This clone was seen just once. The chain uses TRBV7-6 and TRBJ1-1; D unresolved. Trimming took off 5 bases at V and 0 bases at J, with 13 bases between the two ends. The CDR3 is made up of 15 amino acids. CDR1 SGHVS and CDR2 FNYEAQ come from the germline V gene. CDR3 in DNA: TGTGCCAGCAGCGCCCCAGGAGGTATGAACACTGAAGCTTTCTTT. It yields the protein CASSAPGGMNTEAFF. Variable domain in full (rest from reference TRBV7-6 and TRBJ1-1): GAGVSQSPRYKVTKRGQDVALRCDPISGHVSLYWYRQALGQGPEFLTYFNYEAQQDKSGLPNDRFSAERPEGSISTLTIQRTEQRDSAMYRCASSAPGGMNTEAFFGQGTRLTVV.

CDR3 loop: CASTPEGGLTYQPQHF. CDR3 coding DNA: TGCGCCAGCACCCCAGAGGGAGGGTTAACCTATCAGCCCCAGCATTTT. The chain uses TRBV10-2 and TRBJ1-5; D unclear. V lost 7 bases and J lost 5, with 21 bases in between. Germline CDR1 reads WSHSY; CDR2 reads SAAADI. The length of the CDR3 is 16 residues.

CDR3: CASSRRVDEQFF. For the CDR3, the DNA is TGTGCCAGCAGCCGCCGGGTGGATGAGCAGTTCTTC. The V call is TRBV7-8, the J call TRBJ2-1; D call uncertain. Trimming took 5 bases from V and 8 from J, leaving 10 bases between them. Germline V gene data show CDR1 as SGHVS and CDR2 as FQNEAQ. The CDR3 extends over 12 amino acids.

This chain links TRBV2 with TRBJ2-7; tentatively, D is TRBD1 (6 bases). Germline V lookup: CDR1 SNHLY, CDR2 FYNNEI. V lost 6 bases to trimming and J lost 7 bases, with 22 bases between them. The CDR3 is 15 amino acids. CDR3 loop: CASSENTGFLGEQYF. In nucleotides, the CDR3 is TGTGCCAGCAGCGAAAATACAGGGTTCCTGGGTGAGCAGTACTTC.

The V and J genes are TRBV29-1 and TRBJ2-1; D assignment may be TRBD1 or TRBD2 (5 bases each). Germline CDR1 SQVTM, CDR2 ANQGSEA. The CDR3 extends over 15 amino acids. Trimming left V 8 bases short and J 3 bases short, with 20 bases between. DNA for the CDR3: TGCAGCCCAACCCCCGTGGGACGTATCTACAATGAGCAGTTCTTC. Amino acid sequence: CSPTPVGRIYNEQFF.

For the CDR3, the DNA is TGTGCCAGCAGCGAGCCCCAGGCAGATACGCAGTATTTT. The encoded protein is CASSEPQADTQYF. V and J are TRBV9 and TRBJ2-3; D call uncertain. The germline CDR1 and CDR2 sequences are SGDLS and YYNGEE. Trimming removed 3 bases at V and 4 bases at J, with 9 bases between. The CDR3 length is 13 residues.

CDR3 residues: CASSLRTSGSNSYNEQFF. CDR3 bases: TGTGCCAGCAGCTTAAGGACTAGCGGGTCCAACTCCTACAATGAGCAGTTCTTC. The chain employs TRBV9 and TRBJ2-1, with 11 bases identical to TRBD2. The CDR3 runs 18 residues. Trimming at V came to 4 bases and at J to 0 bases, leaving 9 bases not matched to a gene. Germline assignment: CDR1 SGDLS and CDR2 YYNGEE.

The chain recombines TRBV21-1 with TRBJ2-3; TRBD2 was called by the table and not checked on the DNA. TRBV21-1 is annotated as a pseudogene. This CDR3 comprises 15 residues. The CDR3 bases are TGTGCCAGCAGCAGCGGGACTCACGGAGCAGATACGCAGTATTTT. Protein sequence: CASSSGTHGADTQYF.